These T cell receptor beta chains were read from a single sample in a study of blood T cell repertoires in COVID-19. Libraries were prepared by immunoSEQ multiplex PCR; TCRdb keeps only in-frame clonotypes and omits some of them. Among fewer than 400,000 clones, over 80% were seen once, and the ten largest hold less than 6.5%. Sequencing used PBMCs or T cells enriched from blood (not recorded which). The receptors here all came from a young man who had recovered from COVID-19. The conserved cysteine and the conserved F or W are not part of the CDR3 here.

CDR3aa: AWDRGRPNTGELF
v_gene: TRBV30
j_gene: TRBJ2-2

CDR3aa: ASSPGQGYEQY
v_gene: TRBV27
j_gene: TRBJ2-7

CDR3aa: ATSRDYSEQF
v_gene: TRBV15
j_gene: TRBJ2-1

CDR3aa: ASSAGHFTNGYT
v_gene: TRBV9
j_gene: TRBJ1-2

CDR3aa: ASSKYRRSYEQY
v_gene: TRBV6-5
j_gene: TRBJ2-7

CDR3aa: ASSIGTGANTGELF
v_gene: TRBV5-1
j_gene: TRBJ2-2

CDR3aa: ATSDRRNQPQH
v_gene: TRBV24-1
j_gene: TRBJ1-5

CDR3aa: ASRGLIGAYEQY
v_gene: TRBV5-1
j_gene: TRBJ2-7

CDR3aa: ASSGFGQVGQPQH
v_gene: TRBV5-6
j_gene: TRBJ1-5

CDR3aa: ASSPRTGTGAIFGEKLF
v_gene: TRBV18
j_gene: TRBJ1-4

CDR3aa: ASSPSQTGYYGYT
v_gene: TRBV6-4
j_gene: TRBJ1-2

CDR3aa: ATSSGTLDEQF
v_gene: TRBV15
j_gene: TRBJ2-1

CDR3aa: ASSGTGSKAATNEKLF
v_gene: TRBV28
j_gene: TRBJ1-4

CDR3aa: ASRLAGGPWEQF
v_gene: TRBV5-8
j_gene: TRBJ2-1

CDR3aa: ASSLRQGVRNQPQH
v_gene: TRBV27
j_gene: TRBJ1-5

CDR3aa: ASSTQDRGYEKLF
v_gene: TRBV28
j_gene: TRBJ1-4

CDR3aa: ASGLLAGEETQY
v_gene: TRBV27
j_gene: TRBJ2-5

CDR3aa: AWSVLAGNEQF
v_gene: TRBV30
j_gene: TRBJ2-1

CDR3aa: ASSWTLDRGYYEQY
v_gene: TRBV5-5
j_gene: TRBJ2-7

CDR3aa: AWSFQAYEQY
v_gene: TRBV30
j_gene: TRBJ2-7

CDR3aa: ASVREGGADTQY
v_gene: TRBV5-8
j_gene: TRBJ2-3

CDR3aa: ASSQDLAGALSYEQY
v_gene: TRBV3-1/TRBV3-2
j_gene: TRBJ2-7

CDR3aa: ASSYSVGLRTYEQY
v_gene: TRBV6-5
j_gene: TRBJ2-7

CDR3aa: ASSLNPSNSPLH
v_gene: TRBV5-1
j_gene: TRBJ1-6

CDR3aa: ASSYGTVVDQPQH
v_gene: TRBV6-5
j_gene: TRBJ1-5

CDR3aa: ASSVDRGRISYNEQF
v_gene: TRBV19
j_gene: TRBJ2-1

CDR3aa: ASSPGTGGVRGYT
v_gene: TRBV2
j_gene: TRBJ1-2

CDR3aa: ASSLIVDRENIQY
v_gene: TRBV28
j_gene: TRBJ2-4